The T cell receptor (beta chain) under discussion was sequenced for a study of spatial heterogeneity in lung cancer. Study-wide context: A T cell module score from matched bulk RNA-seq correlated strongly with TCR transcript counts in tumor regions.

The time point: sample taken at primary tumor resection. Frozen PBMC, nontumor lung or tumor provided whole RNA, which was sequenced unsorted. Broader study findings: It was found that expanded intratumoral alpha and beta TCR counts tracked tumor mutation counts.

This clonotype is judged medium-sized (0.01 to 0.1%). What it recognizes is unknown. With the library built for alpha chains, this beta chain is off target and its frequency is not meaningful. TCR cDNA molecules each carried a unique molecular identifier. TCRdb fed the 5' RACE reads into MiXCR, producing one record per CDR3 protein. The sample includes about 6,800 distinct CDR3 sequences, more than 13% seen only once; the top ten take approximately 8.1%. The CDR3 is 13 residues long. CDR1 is DFQATT, CDR2 SNEGSKA, per germline (reference sequence). Between the trimmed V and J ends, which lost 7 bases and 2 bases, there was a span of 12 bases.

The sequencing here drew on lung tumor tissue, taken at surgery. This chain links TRBV20-1 with TRBJ2-1, with D perhaps being TRBD1 or TRBD2 (6 bases each). The sequence was collected from a female donor with early-stage non-small cell lung cancer. The CDR3 is CSVEGGTYNEQFF. The CDR3 nucleotides are TGCAGTGTCGAGGGGGGAACCTACAATGAGCAGTTCTTC.